This T cell receptor (beta chain) was profiled in a study of blood T cell repertoires in COVID-19. Across the whole study: COVID-19 samples collected from the United States, Italy and Spain covered acute and convalescent phases.

The V gene's germline CDR1 is SNHLY and CDR2 FYNNEI. With 2 bases clipped from V and 1 base from J, the junction kept 19 bases outside the gene matches. CDR3 length: 21 residues. Original analysis: Using reference gene primer amplification, nucleated cell counts were estimated. This table comes from immunoSEQ multiplex PCR, and its TCRdb copy is limited to in-frame clones, with some not included. For V, J and clone size, that table is used; D and trimming come from the DNA. Of roughly 200,000 clones in the sample, roughly 84% were seen once. This clonotype was obtained from a woman older than 75 with acute or convalescent COVID-19. The chain employs TRBV2 and TRBJ1-2; 10 bases are shared with TRBD1. Sequencing input: peripheral blood. The DNA for the CDR3 is TGTGCCAGCAGTGAAATTCTCAAGCTGAACCGGGACAGGGGTGTTAACTATGGCTACACCTTC. It is translated as CASSEILKLNRDRGVNYGYTF.